The clone carrying this T cell receptor (beta chain) was recorded a few times. Its antigen is unknown. Overall study findings and caveats: Tumor Treg TCRs overlapped most with tumor naive CD4+ cells.

Tregs were sorted as CD4+CD25+CD127-/low cells. Full-length variable regions came from constant-region reverse primers plus semi-nested Nested Universal Primer A PCR. TCRdb reprocessed the 5' RACE reads with MiXCR, giving one entry per CDR3 protein. The sample has about 55,000 distinct CDR3 sequences; around 21% are singletons. The receptor comes from a female donor with breast cancer. Source material: tumor-infiltrating Tregs sorted from the breast tumor.

The CDR3 DNA sequence: TGCGCCAGCAGCCAAACCGATAACTATGGCTACACCTTC. It translates to CASSQTDNYGYTF. This chain connects TRBV4-1 to TRBJ1-2; D remains ambiguous. Germline-derived CDR1 and CDR2 are MGHRA and YSYEKL. V shed 2 bases and J shed 1 base, with 5 bases lying between them. The CDR3 length is 13 residues.